The clone carrying this TCR beta chain turned up a few times. Its matching antigen is unknown. The CDR3 runs 13 residues. Between the trimmed V and J ends, which lost 9 bases and 0 bases, there was a span of 8 bases. From germline, CDR1 is LGHNA and CDR2 YSLEER. The source of the sample is a study of T cells after yellow fever vaccination. Study context: SMART-Seq v4 Ultra Low Input served to prepare low-cell-number fractions. Study-level findings and limits: Clones that expanded after primary vaccination mostly reappeared after the booster (less than 98% CD4, about 89% CD8).

Making TCR cDNA involved 5'RACE template switching, which added UMIs and a universal primer site. TCRdb re-derived calls from the 5' RACE reads in MiXCR, one entry per CDR3 protein. Seen here are hundreds of thousands of distinct CDR3 sequences, approximately 12% observed once, and the top ten hold over 11%. Sequencing was performed on PBMCs, taken on the day of the yellow fever booster vaccination. This clonotype originated in a man aged 30 to 45 who received the YFV17D yellow fever vaccine. The genes are TRBV4-3 and TRBJ2-2, with D hard to call. CDR3 nucleotides: TGCGCCAGTAGGCCCACGAACACCGGGGAGCTGTTTTTT. It specifies CASRPTNTGELFF.